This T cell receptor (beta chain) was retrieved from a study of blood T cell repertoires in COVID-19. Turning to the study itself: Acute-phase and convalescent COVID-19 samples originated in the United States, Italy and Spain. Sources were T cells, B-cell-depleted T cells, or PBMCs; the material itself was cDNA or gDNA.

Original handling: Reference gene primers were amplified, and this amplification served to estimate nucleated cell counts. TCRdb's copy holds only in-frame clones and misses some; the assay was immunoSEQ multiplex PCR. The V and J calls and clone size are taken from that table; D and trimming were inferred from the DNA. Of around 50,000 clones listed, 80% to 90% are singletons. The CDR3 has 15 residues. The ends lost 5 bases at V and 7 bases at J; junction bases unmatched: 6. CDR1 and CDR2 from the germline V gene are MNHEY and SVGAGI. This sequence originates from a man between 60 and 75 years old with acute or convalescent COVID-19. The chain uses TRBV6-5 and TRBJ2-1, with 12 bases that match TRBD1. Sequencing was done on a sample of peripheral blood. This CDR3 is CASSRGQGARNEQFF. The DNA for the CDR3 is TGTGCCAGCAGTCGGGGACAGGGGGCGCGTAATGAGCAGTTCTTC.